These 25 T cell receptor beta chains were all obtained from the same sample, sequenced in a study of cytomegalovirus exposure and HLA in healthy donors (dated 2017 in TCRdb). Libraries were made using the immunoSEQ multiplex PCR assay. For the multiplex PCR, a mixture combining 60 forward primers for TCR Vbeta segments and 13 reverse primers for TCR Jbeta segments was used. The immuneACCESS repertoire file appears here via TCRdb, limited to in-frame rearrangements. These files lack a portion of the clones; in checked studies, under half of the deficit traces to unresolved V genes, and the cause of the others is not known. The sample profile shows tens of thousands of clones; around 85% of them were found once. Jointly, the top ten make up approximately 1.1% of the sample. The material sequenced was PBMCs. Receptors were obtained from a girl aged 2-10 years in good health and CMV-seropositive.

This rearrangement joins TRBV19 to TRBJ1-1; D unclear. CDR3 length equals 12 residues. Trimming stripped 5 bases from V and 4 bases from J, with 8 bases between. Germline CDR1 LNHDA, CDR2 SQIVND (reference sequence). CDR3: CASSSSGTEAFF. In DNA, the CDR3 is TGTGCCAGTAGTTCTTCAGGCACTGAAGCTTTCTTT.

The rearrangement uses TRBV29-1 and TRBJ2-5, with D possibly TRBD2 on 6 matching bases. The CDR3 is 12 residues long. Trimming stripped 7 bases from V and 7 bases from J, with 16 bases between. Germline CDR1 and CDR2: SQVTM and ANQGSEA. This CDR3 reads CSARLGGVTQYF. For the CDR3, the DNA is TGCAGCGCCAGGCTCGGCGGGGTGACCCAGTACTTC.

The rearrangement joins TRBV30 to TRBJ2-1; D is unresolved. CDR1 is GTSNPN and CDR2 is SVGIG in the germline V gene (reference sequence). Trimming removed 0 bases at V and 7 bases at J, with 7 bases between. CDR3 length: 12 amino acids. The CDR3 loop is CAWSVRGNEQFF. The CDR3, as DNA: TGTGCCTGGAGTGTACGAGGTAATGAGCAGTTCTTC.

V is TRBV5-4 and J is TRBJ2-1; 7 nucleotides match TRBD2. This CDR3 is built from 14 residues. Germline V gene data show CDR1 as SGHNT and CDR2 as YYREEE (reference sequence). The V gene end was trimmed by 4 bases and the J gene end by 5 bases; junction bases not matched to a gene: 6. CDR3 region: CASSRAGVNNEQFF. In nucleotides, the CDR3 is TGTGCCAGCAGCCGGGCGGGAGTGAACAATGAGCAGTTCTTC.

This sequence joins TRBV28 and TRBJ1-2, with D unclear. CDR1 and CDR2 from the germline V gene are MDHEN and SYDVKM. The CDR3 consists of 14 residues. V was pared by 1 base and J by 2 bases, with 8 bases between. The CDR3 DNA is TGTGCCAGCAGTTTATTTTACACCAACTATGGCTACACCTTC. It translates to CASSLFYTNYGYTF.

The rearrangement joins TRBV19 to TRBJ2-5; D may be TRBD1 (5 bases). Trimming left V 1 base short and J 5 bases short, with 11 bases between. Per germline, CDR1 LNHDA and CDR2 SQIVND (reference sequence). This CDR3 region has 14 residues. The CDR3 loop reads CASSIGQGPETQYF. Written as DNA, the CDR3 is TGTGCCAGTAGTATAGGGCAGGGTCCCGAGACCCAGTACTTC.

The chain has TRBV9 and TRBJ1-5; 8 bases are shared with TRBD1. The CDR3 is 16 amino acids. Germline loops: CDR1 SGDLS, CDR2 YYNGEE. Germline trimming cut 4 bases from V and 2 bases from J; bases unmatched to any gene: 8. For the CDR3, the DNA is TGTGCCAGCAGCCCCTCGGGACAGGTGGGCAATCAGCCCCAGCATTTT. Amino acids: CASSPSGQVGNQPQHF.

The chain carries TRBV5-4 and TRBJ1-1, with D tentatively TRBD1 (5 bases). Trimming removed 0 bases at V and 5 bases at J, with 14 bases between. Germline CDR1 is SGHNT and CDR2 is YYREEE (reference sequence). The CDR3 totals 15 residues. CDR3 sequence: CASSLGWQGWTEAFF. CDR3 DNA: TGTGCCAGCAGCTTGGGTTGGCAGGGTTGGACTGAAGCTTTCTTT.

This clone was counted a single time. The chain is built from TRBV18 and TRBJ2-2; weak D call: TRBD1 (6 bases). Germline-derived CDR1 and CDR2 are KGHSH and LQKENI. There are 13 residues in the CDR3. Trimming cost V 10 bases and J 4 bases, with 13 bases left between them. The CDR3 nucleotides read TGTGCCAACGATGGACAGCCCACCGGGGAGCTGTTTTTT. This encodes CANDGQPTGELFF.

V and J are TRBV6-5 and TRBJ1-1, with TRBD1 as a possible D gene (5 bases). V lost 3 bases to trimming and J lost 1 base, with 9 bases between them. CDR1 is MNHEY and CDR2 is SVGAGI in the germline V gene. The CDR3 sequence is 14 residues long. In DNA form, the CDR3 reads TGTGCCAGCAGTTATGACAGCTGGAACACTGAAGCTTTCTTT. It codes for CASSYDSWNTEAFF.

The chain joins TRBV6-1 to TRBJ2-1, with D uncertain. Germline CDR1 is MNHNS and CDR2 is SASEGT. The CDR3 spans 10 residues. The V and J ends lost 10 bases and 8 bases respectively, with 9 bases between them. CDR3 bases: TGTGCCACCTCCCGGGATGAGCAGTTCTTC. It codes for CATSRDEQFF.

V is TRBV27 and J is TRBJ1-2, with D perhaps TRBD1 (6 bases). Trimming shortened V by 2 bases and J by 6 bases, and 7 bases separated the two germline ends. The CDR3 has 12 amino acids. Germline CDR1 and CDR2: MNHEY and SMNVEV (reference sequence). The CDR3: CASSLDRNGYTF. As DNA, the CDR3 is TGTGCCAGCAGTTTAGACAGGAATGGCTACACCTTC.

This clone has more than one count but fewer than ten. The J gene is TRBJ2-7, the V gene TRBV7-2; 9 nucleotides align to TRBD1. The V gene end was trimmed by 0 bases and the J gene end by 4 bases; junction bases not matched to a gene: 10. This CDR3 is 17 amino acids long. The germline V gene has CDR1 SGHTA and CDR2 FQGNSA. CDR3 loop: CASSLAPTGGQQYEQYF. Written as DNA, the CDR3 is TGTGCCAGCAGCTTAGCGCCTACAGGGGGCCAACAATACGAGCAGTACTTC.

This rearrangement joins TRBV2 to TRBJ2-3; no clear D gene. V was trimmed by 3 bases and J by 4 bases, leaving 11 bases between them. This CDR3 has 14 residues. Germline V gene data show CDR1 as SNHLY and CDR2 as FYNNEI. CDR3 sequence: CASSDSFSADTQYF. In DNA form, the CDR3 reads TGTGCCAGCAGTGACTCGTTCTCAGCAGATACGCAGTATTTT. Variable domain in full (rest from reference TRBV2 and TRBJ2-3): EPEVTQTPSHQVTQMGQEVILRCVPISNHLYFYWYRQILGQKVEFLVSFYNNEISEKSEIFDDQFSVERPDGSNFTLKIRSTKLEDSAMYFCASSDSFSADTQYFGPGTRLTVL.

The gene calls are TRBV6-5 and TRBJ1-2; possible D gene TRBD1, 5 bases. Germline CDR1 reads MNHEY; CDR2 reads SVGAGI. V was pared by 4 bases and J by 4 bases, with 10 bases between. The length of the CDR3 is 13 residues. The CDR3 DNA sequence: TGTGCCAGCAGTTTAGGGGCTTCCTATGGCTACACCTTC. Translated, it gives CASSLGASYGYTF.

The V call is TRBV19, the J call TRBJ2-2; tentative D call: TRBD1 (6 bases). CDR1 LNHDA and CDR2 SQIVND come from the germline V gene (reference sequence). The CDR3 extends over 16 amino acids. V lost 6 bases to trimming and J lost 0 bases, with 14 bases between them. The CDR3 loop is CASRRRQAPNTGELFF. CDR3 DNA sequence: TGTGCCAGTAGACGGCGACAGGCCCCGAACACCGGGGAGCTGTTTTTT.

The table lists this clone with a few counts. The chain employs TRBV6-6 and TRBJ2-3; 10 bases align to TRBD1. The CDR3 is 16 amino acids. V lost 6 bases to trimming and J lost 2 bases; unmatched junction nucleotides: 8. Germline CDR1 reads MNHNY; CDR2 reads SVGAGI (reference sequence). The chain's CDR3 is CASSLYGTGDTDTQYF. DNA for the CDR3: TGTGCCAGCAGCCTTTACGGGACAGGGGACACAGATACGCAGTATTTT.

V gene TRBV2 combines with J gene TRBJ1-5, with D possibly TRBD1 on 5 matching bases. The CDR3 contains 13 residues. Germline CDR1 is SNHLY and CDR2 is FYNNEI. V lost 6 bases to trimming and J lost 2 bases, with 8 bases between them. The CDR3 bases are TGTGCCAGCAGCATACAGGGCAATCAGCCCCAGCATTTT. Residues: CASSIQGNQPQHF.

The chain employs TRBV28 and TRBJ1-2, with a tentative D call TRBD1 (6 bases). V lost 1 base to trimming and J lost 8 bases, with 20 bases between them. This CDR3 region has 16 residues. Germline assignment: CDR1 MDHEN and CDR2 SYDVKM. CDR3 amino acids: CASSLYDFWQGQGYTF. In DNA, the CDR3 is TGTGCCAGCAGTTTATACGACTTCTGGCAGGGGCAGGGCTACACCTTC.

This clone was found a few times. This chain uses TRBV2 with TRBJ2-7; the D gene is possibly TRBD2 (5 bases). V was trimmed by 3 bases and J by 0 bases, leaving 9 bases between them. Germline CDR1 reads SNHLY; CDR2 reads FYNNEI. The CDR3 is 14 residues long. The CDR3 here is CASSERVSSYEQYF. CDR3 nucleotide sequence: TGTGCCAGCAGTGAGCGGGTAAGCTCCTACGAGCAGTACTTC.

This chain joins TRBV30 and TRBJ2-3, with TRBD2 matching over 12 bases. The CDR3 extends over 14 amino acids. The V gene's germline CDR1 is GTSNPN and CDR2 SVGIG (reference sequence). The ends lost 5 bases at V and 7 bases at J; junction bases unmatched: 7. CDR3 bases: TGTGCCTGGGGTGGACTAGCGGGATCTTATACGCAGTATTTT. Translated: CAWGGLAGSYTQYF. Filled out from reference TRBV30 and TRBJ2-3, the complete variable domain reads SQTIHQWPATLVQPVGSPLSLECTVEGTSNPNLYWYRQAAGRGLQLLFYSVGIGQISSEVPQNLSASRPQDRQFILSSKKLLLSDSGFYLCAWGGLAGSYTQYFGPGTRLTVL.

The chain uses TRBV13 and TRBJ1-1, with D unclear. The CDR3 length is 11 residues. Trimming removed 4 bases at V and 3 bases at J, with 3 bases between. The germline V gene has CDR1 PRHDT and CDR2 FYEKMQ (reference sequence). In DNA form, the CDR3 reads TGTGCCAGCAGCTCTTACACTGAAGCTTTCTTT. It specifies CASSSYTEAFF.

This chain connects TRBV6-1 to TRBJ2-3; D is ambiguous. V gave up 3 bases and J gave up 2 bases, with 12 bases separating them. The CDR3 covers 15 residues. CDR1 and CDR2 (germline): MNHNS, SASEGT. This CDR3 reads CASSDLRGTTDTQYF. CDR3 DNA: TGTGCCAGCAGTGATCTGCGTGGTACCACAGATACGCAGTATTTT.

This rearrangement joins TRBV2 to TRBJ1-2, with D tentatively TRBD1 (6 bases). The V and J ends lost 11 bases and 6 bases respectively, with 19 bases between them. The CDR3 runs 13 residues. CDR1 and CDR2 (germline): SNHLY, FYNNEI. For the CDR3, the DNA is TGTGCCGGCGATTCACAGGGAAGGAATGGCTACACCTTC. This codes for CAGDSQGRNGYTF.

The rearrangement links TRBV25-1 to TRBJ2-3, with D maybe TRBD1 (5 bases). CDR1 and CDR2 from the germline V gene are MGHDK and SYGVNS. Trimming took 6 bases from V and 2 from J, leaving 9 bases between them. This CDR3 comprises 13 residues. The CDR3 is CASRKTATDTQYF. The CDR3 DNA reads TGTGCCAGCAGGAAGACAGCCACAGATACGCAGTATTTT.